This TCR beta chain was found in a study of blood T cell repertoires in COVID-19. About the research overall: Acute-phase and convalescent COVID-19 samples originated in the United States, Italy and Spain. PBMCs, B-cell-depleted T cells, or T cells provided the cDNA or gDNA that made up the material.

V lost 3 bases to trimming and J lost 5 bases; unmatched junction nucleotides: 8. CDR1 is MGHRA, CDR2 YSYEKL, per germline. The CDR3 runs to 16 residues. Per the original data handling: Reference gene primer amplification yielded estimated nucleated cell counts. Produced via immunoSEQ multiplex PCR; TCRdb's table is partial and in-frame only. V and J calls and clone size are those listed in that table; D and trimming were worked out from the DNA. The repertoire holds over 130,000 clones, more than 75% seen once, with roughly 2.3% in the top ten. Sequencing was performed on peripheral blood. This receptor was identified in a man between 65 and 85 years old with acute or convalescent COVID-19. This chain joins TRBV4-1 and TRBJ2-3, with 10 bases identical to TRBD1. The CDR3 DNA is TGCGCCAGCAGCCACCGTGCCGGACAGGGGGAAGATACGCAGTATTTT. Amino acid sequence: CASSHRAGQGEDTQYF.